This TCR beta chain originates from a study of high-grade serous ovarian cancer treatment subgroups. The CDR3 is 14 amino acids. CDR1 and CDR2 from the germline V gene are SGHAT and FQNNGV. Trimming removed 2 bases from V and 0 bases from J, with 7 bases in between. Tumor samples were taken before definitive surgery or chemotherapy. Measured with immunoSEQ multiplex PCR; TCRdb has only the in-frame clones, and not every one. There are thousands of clones in the sample; about four fifths occur only once, and roughly 28% lies in the top ten. Study observations and caveats: Clonal relatedness tracked neoantigen level, and by trend copy number and mutation load.

For this clone: Its antigen is not identified.

The sequence came from a human donor with high-grade serous ovarian cancer. Sequencing input: tumor tissue. The chain uses TRBV11-2 and TRBJ1-1, with D maybe TRBD1 (5 bases). The CDR3 DNA is TGTGCCAGCAGCTTAAACAGGTTGAACACTGAAGCTTTCTTT. This sequence encodes CASSLNRLNTEAFF.